This entry lists 7 T cell receptor beta chains sequenced from one sample in a study of regulatory T cells in long-lasting Graves disease. The time point: newly diagnosed GD, antithyroid drugs for less than 3 months. Following extraction of RNA from PBMCs, that RNA was used to make the TCR library. The TCR beta library used iRepertoire HTBI primers with Arm-PCR amplification of CDR3. TCRdb used MiXCR to reprocess the multiplex PCR reads, holding one entry per CDR3 protein. The table lists roughly 440,000 distinct CDR3 sequences, 16% of them singletons. The same sample was also used in a study of T cells in Graves' hyperthyroidism and ophthalmopathy.

Source: peripheral blood mononuclear cells (PBMCs), taken at new diagnosis, from a patient treated with antithyroid drugs. All receptors derive from a woman aged 18-29 years with Graves disease.

This clonotype was seen many times. The rearrangement links TRBV2 to TRBJ2-6; 7 nucleotides match TRBD1. The CDR3 is 17 residues long. The junction had 4 bases not matched to a gene; V was cut back by 2 bases and J by 0 bases. CDR1 SNHLY and CDR2 FYNNEI come from the germline V gene. CDR3 residues: CASSETRGSSGANVLTF. The CDR3 DNA is TGTGCCAGCAGTGAAACCAGGGGGAGCTCTGGGGCCAACGTCCTGACTTTC.

This clonotype was seen a handful of times. The chain links TRBV6-1 to TRBJ2-6; D is uncertain. The CDR3 length is 13 residues. V was trimmed by 9 bases and J by 1 base, leaving 7 bases between them. CDR1 is MNHNS and CDR2 is SASEGT in the germline V gene. The CDR3 region is CASNLSGANVLTF. The CDR3 DNA reads TGTGCCAGTAACCTTTCTGGGGCCAACGTCCTGACTTTC.

This clonotype was detected ten times or more. The V call is TRBV20-1, the J call TRBJ1-5, with D tentatively TRBD1 (6 bases). The CDR3 runs 15 residues. Germline CDR1 reads DFQATT; CDR2 reads SNEGSKA (reference sequence). With 3 bases removed from V and 4 bases from J, the gap between germline ends came to 16 bases. In nucleotides, the CDR3 is TGCAGTGCTAGGGAGGACAGAGACTTGAATCAGCCCCAGCATTTT. Its translation is CSAREDRDLNQPQHF.

This clonotype was picked up many times. The gene calls are TRBV11-2 and TRBJ2-5; 10 nucleotides match TRBD2. The CDR3 extends over 14 amino acids. Looked up from germline, CDR1 is SGHAT and CDR2 is FQNNGV. V dropped 7 bases and J dropped 4; count of bases not matched to a gene: 6. CDR3 residues: CASTPLAGGETQYF. The CDR3 bases are TGTGCCAGCACCCCTTTAGCGGGAGGAGAGACCCAGTACTTC.

This clonotype was seen repeatedly, ten times or more. The chain has TRBV19 and TRBJ2-1; tentatively, D is TRBD1 (6 bases). V dropped 2 bases and J dropped 2 bases, with 7 bases sitting between them. The CDR3 is 14 residues long. Germline CDR1 is LNHDA and CDR2 is SQIVND (reference sequence). The CDR3 DNA is TGTGCCAGTAGTATAACAGGGACCTACAATGAGCAGTTCTTC. The encoded protein is CASSITGTYNEQFF.

At least ten counts were recorded for this clonotype. The genes are TRBV5-1 and TRBJ2-5; 11 bases are shared with TRBD2. The CDR3 contains 15 residues. Germline values: CDR1 SGHRS, CDR2 YFSETQ. V gave up 2 bases and J gave up 5 bases; unmatched junction bases: 5. The CDR3 DNA reads as TGCGCCAGCAGCTTTAGCGGGAGGGCCACTGAGACCCAGTACTTC. Protein product: CASSFSGRATETQYF.

This clonotype was detected ten times or more. This chain joins TRBV6-9 and TRBJ2-7, with D maybe TRBD1 (6 bases). Trimming removed 3 bases at V and 0 bases at J, with 12 bases between. The CDR3 has 15 amino acids. The germline gives CDR1 MNHGY, CDR2 SVAAGI. The CDR3 loop reads CASSYRTATSYEQYF. In nucleotides, the CDR3 is TGTGCCAGCAGTTACAGGACAGCAACCTCCTACGAGCAGTACTTC.